The 22 T cell receptor beta chains listed next were all sequenced from one sample in a study of blood T cell repertoires in COVID-19. Here immunoSEQ multiplex PCR was the method, and the copy in TCRdb shows in-frame clones only, minus some. The sample shows approximately 110,000 clones, around 90% of them seen only once. The sequencing sample was made of peripheral blood. Receptor source: a woman in her forties or fifties with acute or convalescent COVID-19.

The chain is built from TRBV3-1 (or the pseudogene TRBV3-2) and TRBJ1-1, with TRBD1 as a possible D gene (6 bases). The CDR3 sequence is 14 residues long. V gave up 3 bases and J gave up 8 bases, with 16 bases separating them. CDR1 and CDR2 from the germline V gene are LGHDT and YNNKEL (reference sequence). The CDR3: CASSHYLSGTEAFF. CDR3 DNA: TGTGCCAGCAGCCACTACTTAAGCGGGACAGAAGCTTTCTTT.

The rearrangement uses TRBV20-1 and TRBJ2-1, with D possibly TRBD2 on 5 matching bases. The V and J ends lost 3 bases and 8 bases respectively, with 8 bases between them. The CDR3 extends over 11 amino acids. The germline V gene has CDR1 DFQATT and CDR2 SNEGSKA (reference sequence). CDR3 residues: CSARSGHEQFF. Written as DNA, the CDR3 is TGCAGTGCTAGGAGCGGACATGAGCAGTTCTTC.

The chain carries TRBV7-2 and TRBJ2-2; 12 bases are a match to TRBD2. Germline V CDR1 and CDR2: SGHTA, FQGNSA. Trimming at V came to 0 bases and at J to 1 base, leaving 0 bases not matched to a gene. There are 17 residues in the CDR3. CDR3 in amino acids: CASSLAGLAGNTGELFF. CDR3 bases: TGTGCCAGCAGCTTAGCGGGACTAGCGGGGAACACCGGGGAGCTGTTTTTT.

V usage is TRBV10-3 and J usage is TRBJ1-6; a weak D match, TRBD1 (5 bases). Trimming left V 11 bases short and J 0 bases short, with 14 bases between. Germline CDR1 reads ENHRY; CDR2 reads SYGVKD. This CDR3 contains 15 residues. The CDR3 region is CAGRQSLSYNSPLHF. The CDR3 DNA reads TGTGCCGGCCGACAGTCGCTCTCCTATAATTCACCCCTCCACTTT.

This clone was found once. V and J are TRBV4-3 and TRBJ1-6; D might be TRBD1 (6 bases). The CDR3 length is 15 residues. In germline, CDR1 is LGHNA, CDR2 YSLEER. Trimming removed 1 base from V and 6 bases from J, with 10 bases in between. CDR3 loop: CASSQGTAVNSPLHF. The CDR3 DNA sequence: TGCGCCAGCAGCCAAGGGACAGCTGTTAATTCACCCCTCCACTTT.

The chain uses TRBV13 and TRBJ2-7; 10 nucleotides agree with TRBD1. The CDR3 is made up of 15 amino acids. Germline lookup yields CDR1 PRHDT and CDR2 FYEKMQ (reference sequence). With 4 bases clipped from V and 3 bases from J, the junction kept 6 bases outside the gene matches. This chain's CDR3 is CASSSLGTGVYEQYF. The CDR3 DNA is TGTGCCAGCAGCTCACTCGGGACAGGGGTCTACGAGCAGTACTTC.

The chain carries TRBV29-1 and TRBJ2-7; D ambiguous. The germline V gene has CDR1 SQVTM and CDR2 ANQGSEA. The V and J ends lost 6 bases and 0 bases respectively, with 12 bases between them. CDR3 length: 13 residues. CDR3 in amino acids: CSVHKAASYEQYF. CDR3 DNA sequence: TGCAGCGTCCACAAGGCGGCCTCCTACGAGCAGTACTTC.

The chain links TRBV9 to TRBJ2-1; 9 nucleotides agree with TRBD1. The V and J ends lost 4 bases and 9 bases, in that order; junction bases with no gene match: 11. Per germline, CDR1 SGDLS and CDR2 YYNGEE. This CDR3 region has 15 residues. CDR3 coding DNA: TGTGCCAGCAGCCCTCTCGGACAGGGGCTAGGTGAGCAGTTCTTC. Translated, it gives CASSPLGQGLGEQFF.

The V gene is TRBV5-1, the J gene TRBJ2-5; 8 positions agree with TRBD1. The CDR3 runs 14 residues. The V segment lost 3 bases and the J segment 1 base; nucleotides outside the gene matches: 2. Germline V CDR1 and CDR2: SGHRS, YFSETQ. Here the CDR3 DNA reads TGCGCCAGCAGCTCCGACAGGGGCCAAGAGACCCAGTACTTC. Protein sequence: CASSSDRGQETQYF. The complete variable domain, with remaining parts taken from reference TRBV5-1 and TRBJ2-5, reads KAGVTQTPRYLIKTRGQQVTLSCSPISGHRSVSWYQQTPGQGLQFLFEYFSETQRNKGNFPGRFSGRQFSNSRSEMNVSTLELGDSALYLCASSSDRGQETQYFGPGTRLLVL.

The chain has TRBV7-9 and TRBJ2-1; TRBD1 might be the D (5 bases). Per the germline V gene, CDR1 is SEHNR and CDR2 is FQNEAQ (reference sequence). The V end lost 4 bases, the J end lost 8 bases, and 12 bases lay between the germline ends. This CDR3 comprises 13 residues. The CDR3 DNA reads TGTGCCAGCAGCTCCGCCAGGGTTGATGAGCAGTTCTTC. Amino acid sequence: CASSSARVDEQFF.

This chain links TRBV7-9 with TRBJ2-7; D remains ambiguous. The CDR3 totals 13 residues. Between the trimmed V and J ends, which lost 1 base and 4 bases, there was a span of 8 bases. Germline V gene data show CDR1 as SEHNR and CDR2 as FQNEAQ (reference sequence). CDR3 sequence reads: CASSLGSGYEQYF. Here the CDR3 DNA reads TGTGCCAGCAGCTTAGGGTCCGGTTACGAGCAGTACTTC.

The rearrangement joins TRBV3-1 (or the pseudogene TRBV3-2) to TRBJ2-3; TRBD2 matches at 7 bases. J gave up 4 bases and V 5 bases, and 9 bases lay outside the gene matches. This CDR3 region has 15 residues. Per germline, CDR1 LGHDT and CDR2 YNNKEL (reference sequence). The CDR3 reads CASSSGGLRADTQYF. CDR3 DNA sequence: TGTGCCAGCAGCTCCGGGGGGTTAAGGGCAGATACGCAGTATTTT.

This chain connects TRBV5-1 to TRBJ1-6; D gene unclear. V lost 4 bases and J lost 9, with 20 bases in between. The CDR3 covers 16 residues. Germline loops: CDR1 SGHRS, CDR2 YFSETQ. CDR3 sequence: CASSRDGIIGGSPLHF. The DNA for the CDR3 is TGCGCCAGCAGCCGCGACGGGATTATTGGAGGTTCACCCCTCCACTTT.

This chain uses TRBV6-5 with TRBJ1-2, with TRBD1 matching over 7 bases. There are 15 residues in the CDR3. Germline values: CDR1 MNHEY, CDR2 SVGAGI. J was trimmed by 10 bases and V by 0 bases; bases with no gene match: 11. CDR3 DNA sequence: TGTGCCAGCAGTTACTCCTACCAGGGGGGCTCTTCCTACACCTTC. It encodes CASSYSYQGGSSYTF.

The gene calls are TRBV4-1 and TRBJ1-1, with D possibly being TRBD1 (5 bases). V gave up 0 bases and J gave up 0 bases, with 8 bases separating them. The CDR3 runs 15 residues. Per germline, CDR1 MGHRA and CDR2 YSYEKL. CDR3 protein: CASSQEQVLNTEAFF. The CDR3 DNA reads TGCGCCAGCAGCCAAGAACAGGTACTGAACACTGAAGCTTTCTTT.

The gene calls are TRBV19 and TRBJ1-3; TRBD1 might be the D (5 bases). This CDR3 comprises 14 residues. V lost 10 bases to trimming and J lost 10 bases, with 23 bases between them. Germline V lookup: CDR1 LNHDA, CDR2 SQIVND (reference sequence). The DNA of the CDR3 is TGTGCCACCCAGAGAAGGGGTGCCTGGAATACCATATATTTT. Its protein product is CATQRRGAWNTIYF. Drawing the rest from reference TRBV19 and TRBJ1-3, the complete variable domain is DGGITQSPKYLFRKEGQNVTLSCEQNLNHDAMYWYRQDPGQGLRLIYYSQIVNDFQKGDIAEGYSVSREKKESFPLTVTSAQKNPTAFYLCATQRRGAWNTIYFGEGSWLTVV.

The chain employs TRBV19 and TRBJ2-5; 7 nucleotides match TRBD2. The CDR3 runs 14 residues. Per germline, CDR1 LNHDA and CDR2 SQIVND (reference sequence). The V gene end was trimmed by 4 bases and the J gene end by 2 bases; junction bases not matched to a gene: 4. CDR3 region: CASSTGTKQETQYF. CDR3 in DNA: TGTGCCAGTAGTACCGGGACTAAACAAGAGACCCAGTACTTC.

Here the CDR3 reads CASLQGSNYGYTF. In DNA form, the CDR3 reads TGTGCCAGCTTACAGGGATCCAACTATGGCTACACCTTC. V and J are TRBV18 and TRBJ1-2; tentative D call: TRBD1 (6 bases). Deletions cut 7 bases from V and 2 bases from J, with 11 bases between. Germline V gene lookup returns CDR1 KGHSH and CDR2 LQKENI. The CDR3 is 13 amino acids.

This chain connects TRBV6-5 to TRBJ1-2; D gene ambiguous. The CDR3 loop spans 14 amino acids. Germline values: CDR1 MNHEY, CDR2 SVGAGI. Trimming took 7 bases from V and 0 from J, leaving 12 bases between them. The CDR3 here is CASTLGSANYGYTF. CDR3 nucleotide sequence: TGTGCCAGCACTCTCGGGAGCGCTAACTATGGCTACACCTTC.

This clone was found a few times. The chain combines TRBV25-1 with TRBJ1-2; D possibly corresponds to TRBD1 (6 bases). This CDR3 spans 13 amino acids. The germline CDR1 and CDR2 sequences are MGHDK and SYGVNS. V was trimmed by 3 bases and J by 7 bases, leaving 12 bases between them. The CDR3 nucleotides are TGTGCCAGCAGTGAGCGGGGGGCGGGTGGCTACACCTTC. It specifies CASSERGAGGYTF.

This chain joins TRBV18 and TRBJ1-1; a weak D match, TRBD1 (6 bases). V was cut by 9 bases and J by 0 bases, with 11 bases left in between. CDR3 length equals 13 residues. In germline, CDR1 is KGHSH, CDR2 LQKENI. CDR3 loop: CASYDRMNTEAFF. As DNA, the CDR3 is TGTGCCAGTTATGACAGGATGAACACTGAAGCTTTCTTT.

The chain has TRBV6-5 and TRBJ1-4; D is perhaps TRBD1 (6 bases). Germline loops: CDR1 MNHEY, CDR2 SVGAGI. V was shortened by 7 bases and J by 0 bases, with 9 bases between the two germline ends. This CDR3 region has 14 residues. The chain's CDR3 is CASTGVATNEKLFF. The DNA for the CDR3 is TGTGCCAGCACAGGGGTTGCAACTAATGAAAAACTGTTTTTT.